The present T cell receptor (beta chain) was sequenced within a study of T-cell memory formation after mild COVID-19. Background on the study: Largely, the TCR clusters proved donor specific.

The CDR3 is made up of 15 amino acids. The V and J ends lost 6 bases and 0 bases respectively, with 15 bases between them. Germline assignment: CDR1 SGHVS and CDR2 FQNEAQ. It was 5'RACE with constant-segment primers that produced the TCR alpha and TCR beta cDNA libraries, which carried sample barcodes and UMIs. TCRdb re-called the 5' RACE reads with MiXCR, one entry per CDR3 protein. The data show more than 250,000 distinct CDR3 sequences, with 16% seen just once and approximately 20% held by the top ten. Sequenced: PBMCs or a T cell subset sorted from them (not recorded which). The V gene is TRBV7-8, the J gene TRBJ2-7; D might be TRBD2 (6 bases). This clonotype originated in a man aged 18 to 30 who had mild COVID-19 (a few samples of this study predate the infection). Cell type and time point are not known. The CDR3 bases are TGTGCCAGCAGTCGCCTGGGGGGTCACTCCTACGAGCAGTACTTC. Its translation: CASSRLGGHSYEQYF.